This T cell receptor (beta chain) originates from a study of blood T cell repertoires in COVID-19. Study-wide background: The United States, Italy and Spain provided the acute and convalescent COVID-19 samples. T cells, B-cell-depleted T cells, or PBMCs provided the cDNA or gDNA that served as material.

As processed by the authors: Quantification of nucleated cells was approximated via reference gene primer amplification. Assay: immunoSEQ multiplex PCR; the TCRdb copy retains only in-frame clones and omits some. That table furnishes V, J and clone size, whereas the DNA furnished D and trimming. The sample lists roughly 96,000 clones, approximately 80% seen once, with around 4.1% in the top ten. The CDR3 has 15 residues. Germline V gene lookup returns CDR1 GTSNPN and CDR2 SVGIG (reference sequence). V dropped 2 bases and J dropped 5; count of bases not matched to a gene: 4. The chain employs TRBV30 and TRBJ1-5; 12 bases are a match to TRBD1. Sample: peripheral blood. This TCR was recovered from a man in his 60s with acute or convalescent COVID-19. CDR3 bases: TGTGCCTGGAGTTTCCGGGACAGGGGGCATCAGCCCCAGCATTTT. Its protein is CAWSFRDRGHQPQHF. Together with reference TRBV30 and TRBJ1-5, the CDR3 gives the full variable domain: SQTIHQWPATLVQPVGSPLSLECTVEGTSNPNLYWYRQAAGRGLQLLFYSVGIGQISSEVPQNLSASRPQDRQFILSSKKLLLSDSGFYLCAWSFRDRGHQPQHFGDGTRLSIL.